This T cell receptor (beta chain) was sequenced during a study of shared clonotypes between healthy human individuals. Whole-study results and caveats: Expectations were that clonotype sharing among donors would be affected by sequencing depth.

Assay: immunoSEQ multiplex PCR; the TCRdb copy retains only in-frame clones and omits some. The top ten hold about 0.13% of the sample, which has some 2 million clones, 95% seen once. About this clone: No antigen is known for it. This sample includes further DNA sequences coding for the same CDR3.

This CDR3 spans 12 amino acids. V trimming: 2 bases; J trimming: 6 bases; junction bases outside the gene matches: 1. Germline V CDR1 and CDR2: GTSNPN, SVGIG (reference sequence). Sequencing was carried out using naive CD4+ T cells sorted from blood. This sample's subset: CD45RA+ positively selected. This chain joins TRBV30 and TRBJ1-5, with 7 bases matching TRBD1. This sequence was found in a man younger than 35 in good health. The CDR3 sequence: CAWSPGGQPQHF. CDR3 bases: TGTGCCTGGAGTCCAGGGGGTCAGCCCCAGCATTTT.